This T cell receptor (beta chain) was captured by sequencing in a study of shared clonotypes between healthy human individuals. The study's findings and limits: Against clonotypes common to all four donors, non-shared ones had lower generation probabilities.

CDR1 and CDR2 (germline): LNHDA, SQIVND (reference sequence). V lost 3 bases and J lost 3, with 21 bases in between. The CDR3 is 18 residues long. Some 29,000 T cell genomes (around 200 ng DNA) went into each sorted-subset replicate. Assay: immunoSEQ multiplex PCR; the TCRdb copy retains only in-frame clones and omits some. There are 2 million to 3 million clones in the sample; 80% to 95% occur only once, and 0.36% lies in the top ten. From CD4+ cells came CD45RA+ naive and CD45RA-negative memory subsets. For this clone: Its specificity is not known.

This rearrangement joins TRBV19 to TRBJ1-5; perhaps TRBD1 as D (6 bases). Sequencing was carried out using naive CD4+ T cells from PBMCs. Described subset: CD45RA+ positively selected. This receptor was obtained from a man younger than 35 in good health. Some clones in this sample may be carry-over from other donors' samples. As DNA, the CDR3 is TGTGCCAGTAGTATGGGCTCGGGGGGCAGGGTGTTCAATCAGCCCCAGCATTTT. This sequence encodes CASSMGSGGRVFNQPQHF.